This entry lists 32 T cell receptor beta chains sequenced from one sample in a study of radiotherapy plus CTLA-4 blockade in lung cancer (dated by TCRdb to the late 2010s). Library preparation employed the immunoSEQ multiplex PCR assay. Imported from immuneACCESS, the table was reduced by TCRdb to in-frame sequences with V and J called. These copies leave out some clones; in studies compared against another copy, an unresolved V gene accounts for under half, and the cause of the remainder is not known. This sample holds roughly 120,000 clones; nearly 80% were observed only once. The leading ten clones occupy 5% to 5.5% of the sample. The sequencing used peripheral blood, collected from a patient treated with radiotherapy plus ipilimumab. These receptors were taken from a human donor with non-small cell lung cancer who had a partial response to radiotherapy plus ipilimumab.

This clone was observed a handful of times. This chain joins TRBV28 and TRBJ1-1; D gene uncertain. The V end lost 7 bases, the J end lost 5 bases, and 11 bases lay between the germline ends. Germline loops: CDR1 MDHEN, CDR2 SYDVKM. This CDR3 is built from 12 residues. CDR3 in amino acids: CASIGEVTEAFF. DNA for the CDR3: TGTGCCAGCATCGGGGAGGTGACTGAAGCTTTCTTT.

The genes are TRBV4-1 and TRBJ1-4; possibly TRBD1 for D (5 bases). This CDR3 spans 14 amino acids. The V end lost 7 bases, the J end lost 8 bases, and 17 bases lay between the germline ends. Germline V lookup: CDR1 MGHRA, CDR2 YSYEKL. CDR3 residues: CASTRAGIGEKLFF. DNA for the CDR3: TGCGCCAGCACCCGCGCAGGGATTGGGGAAAAACTGTTTTTT.

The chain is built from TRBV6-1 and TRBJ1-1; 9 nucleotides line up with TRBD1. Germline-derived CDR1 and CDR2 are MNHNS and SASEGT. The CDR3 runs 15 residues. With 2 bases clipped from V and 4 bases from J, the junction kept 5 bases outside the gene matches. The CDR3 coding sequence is TGTGCCAGCAGTGAACCTGGGACAGGGAGCACTGAAGCTTTCTTT. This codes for CASSEPGTGSTEAFF.

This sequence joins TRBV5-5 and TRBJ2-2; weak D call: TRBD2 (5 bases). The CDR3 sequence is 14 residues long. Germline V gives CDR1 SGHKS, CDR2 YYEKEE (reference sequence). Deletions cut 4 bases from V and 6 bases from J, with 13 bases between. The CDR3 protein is CASSTPGLAGELFF. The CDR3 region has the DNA TGTGCCAGCAGCACCCCCGGACTGGCCGGGGAGCTGTTTTTT.

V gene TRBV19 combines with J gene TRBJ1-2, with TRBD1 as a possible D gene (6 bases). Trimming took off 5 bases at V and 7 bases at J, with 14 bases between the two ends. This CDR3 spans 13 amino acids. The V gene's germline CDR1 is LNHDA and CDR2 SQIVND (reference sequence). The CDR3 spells CASSGGQNRGYTF. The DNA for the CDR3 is TGTGCCAGTAGTGGGGGACAAAATCGTGGCTACACCTTC.

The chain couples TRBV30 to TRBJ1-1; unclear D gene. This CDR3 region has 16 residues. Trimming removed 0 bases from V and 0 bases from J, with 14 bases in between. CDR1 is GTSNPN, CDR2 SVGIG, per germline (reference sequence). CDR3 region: CAWSVLQVGLNTEAFF. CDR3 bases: TGTGCCTGGAGTGTACTCCAGGTTGGTCTGAACACTGAAGCTTTCTTT.

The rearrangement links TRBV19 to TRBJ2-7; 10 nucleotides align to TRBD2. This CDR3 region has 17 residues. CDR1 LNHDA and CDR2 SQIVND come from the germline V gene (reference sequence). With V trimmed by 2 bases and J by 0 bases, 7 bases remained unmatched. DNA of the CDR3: TGTGCCAGTAGTATATACCCTAGCGGGGGCCCCTCCTACGAGCAGTACTTC. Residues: CASSIYPSGGPSYEQYF.

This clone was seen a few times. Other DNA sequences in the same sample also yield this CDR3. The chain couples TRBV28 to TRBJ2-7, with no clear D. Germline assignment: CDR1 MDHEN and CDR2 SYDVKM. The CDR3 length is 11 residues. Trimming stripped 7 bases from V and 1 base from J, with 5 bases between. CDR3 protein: CASTGSYEQYF. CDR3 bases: TGTGCCAGCACCGGTTCCTACGAGCAGTACTTC. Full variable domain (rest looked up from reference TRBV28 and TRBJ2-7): DVKVTQSSRYLVKRTGEKVFLECVQDMDHENMFWYRQDPGLGLRLIYFSYDVKMKEKGDIPEGYSVSREKKERFSLILESASTNQTSMYLCASTGSYEQYFGPGTRLTVT.

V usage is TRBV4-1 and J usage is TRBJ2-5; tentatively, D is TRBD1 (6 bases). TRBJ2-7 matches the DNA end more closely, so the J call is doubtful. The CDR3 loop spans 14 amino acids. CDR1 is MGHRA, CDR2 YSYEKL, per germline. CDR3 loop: CASSRSGQDYEQYF. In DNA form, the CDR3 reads TGCGCCAGCAGCCGTTCGGGACAAGACTACGAGCAGTACTTC.

This CDR3 reads CASSLRQSNTGELFF. The CDR3 nucleotides read TGTGCCAGCAGCTTAAGACAGTCGAACACCGGGGAGCTGTTTTTT. The genes are TRBV11-2 and TRBJ2-2, with D possibly being TRBD1 (5 bases). Germline CDR1 is SGHAT and CDR2 is FQNNGV. This CDR3 has 15 residues. Deletions cut 2 bases from V and 0 bases from J, with 7 bases between. The whole variable domain, filled in from reference TRBV11-2 and TRBJ2-2, reads EAGVAQSPRYKIIEKRQSVAFWCNPISGHATLYWYQQILGQGPKLLIQFQNNGVVDDSQLPKDRFSAERLKGVDSTLKIQPAKLEDSAVYLCASSLRQSNTGELFFGEGSRLTVL.

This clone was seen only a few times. The CDR3 here is CASSPPGYNSPLHF. Written as DNA, the CDR3 is TGTGCCAGCTCACCTCCGGGGTATAATTCACCCCTCCACTTT. The chain is built from TRBV18 and TRBJ1-6; D not resolved. The CDR3 covers 14 residues. V lost 3 bases and J 4 bases, leaving 7 bases between the germline ends. Germline V gene sequence: CDR1 KGHSH, CDR2 LQKENI.

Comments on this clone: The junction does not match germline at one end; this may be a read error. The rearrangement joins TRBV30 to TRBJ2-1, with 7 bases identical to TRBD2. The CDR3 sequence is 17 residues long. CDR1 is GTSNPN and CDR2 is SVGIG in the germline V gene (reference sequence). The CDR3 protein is CAWSPPSWGRDYSEQFF. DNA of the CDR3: TGTGCCTGGAGTCCACCCTCTTGGGGGAGGGACTACAGTGAGCAGTTCTTC.

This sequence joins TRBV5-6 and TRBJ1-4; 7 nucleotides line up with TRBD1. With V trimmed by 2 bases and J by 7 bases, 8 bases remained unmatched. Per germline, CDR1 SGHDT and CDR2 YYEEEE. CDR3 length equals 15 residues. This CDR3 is CASSFQDRSTEKLFF. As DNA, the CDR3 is TGTGCCAGCAGCTTTCAGGACAGGTCTACTGAAAAACTGTTTTTT.

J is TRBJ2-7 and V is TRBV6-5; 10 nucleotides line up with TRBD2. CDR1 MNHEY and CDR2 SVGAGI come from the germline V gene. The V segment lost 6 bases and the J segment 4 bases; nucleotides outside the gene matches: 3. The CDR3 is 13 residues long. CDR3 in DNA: TGTGCCAGCAGCCGACTAGCGGGTTACGAGCAGTACGTC. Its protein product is CASSRLAGYEQYV.

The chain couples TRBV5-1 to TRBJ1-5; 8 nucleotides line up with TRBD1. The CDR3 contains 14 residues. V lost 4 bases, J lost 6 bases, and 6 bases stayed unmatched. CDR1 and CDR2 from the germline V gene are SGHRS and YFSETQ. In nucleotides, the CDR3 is TGCGCCAGCAGCCGAGGGGGGACAGGTCAGCCCCAGCATTTT. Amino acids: CASSRGGTGQPQHF.

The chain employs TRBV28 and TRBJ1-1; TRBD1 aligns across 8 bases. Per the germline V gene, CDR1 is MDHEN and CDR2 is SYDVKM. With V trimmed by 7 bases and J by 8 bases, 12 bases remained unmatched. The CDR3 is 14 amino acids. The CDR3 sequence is CASNSLQGVGEAFF. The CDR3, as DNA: TGTGCCAGCAACTCCCTACAGGGGGTAGGCGAAGCTTTCTTT. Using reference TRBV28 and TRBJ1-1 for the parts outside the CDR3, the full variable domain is DVKVTQSSRYLVKRTGEKVFLECVQDMDHENMFWYRQDPGLGLRLIYFSYDVKMKEKGDIPEGYSVSREKKERFSLILESASTNQTSMYLCASNSLQGVGEAFFGQGTRLTVV.

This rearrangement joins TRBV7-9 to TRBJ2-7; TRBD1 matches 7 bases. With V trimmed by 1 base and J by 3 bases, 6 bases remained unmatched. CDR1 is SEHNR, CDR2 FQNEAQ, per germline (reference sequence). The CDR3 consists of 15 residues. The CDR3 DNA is TGTGCCAGCAGCTTAGTGGGGACAGATGACTACGAGCAGTACTTC. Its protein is CASSLVGTDDYEQYF.

The CDR3: CAGHRDMNTEAFF. CDR3 in DNA: TGTGCCGGACACAGAGACATGAACACTGAAGCTTTCTTT. The chain employs TRBV2 and TRBJ1-1, with a weak D call TRBD1 (5 bases). The CDR3 spans 13 residues. CDR1 and CDR2 (germline): SNHLY, FYNNEI. Between the trimmed V and J ends, which lost 11 bases and 0 bases, there was a span of 13 bases.

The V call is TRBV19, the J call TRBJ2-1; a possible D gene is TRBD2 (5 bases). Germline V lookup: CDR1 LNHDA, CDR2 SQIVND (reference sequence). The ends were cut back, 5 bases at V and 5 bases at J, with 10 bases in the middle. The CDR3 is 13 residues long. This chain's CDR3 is CASSRRANNEQFF. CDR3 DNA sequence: TGTGCCAGTAGTCGGCGGGCGAACAATGAGCAGTTCTTC.

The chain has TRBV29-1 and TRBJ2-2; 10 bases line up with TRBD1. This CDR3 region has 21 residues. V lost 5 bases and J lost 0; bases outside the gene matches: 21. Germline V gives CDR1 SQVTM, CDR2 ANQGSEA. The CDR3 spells CSVPPGQGITSSYTNTGELFF. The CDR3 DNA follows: TGCAGCGTTCCCCCGGGACAGGGGATTACCTCGTCCTATACGAACACCGGGGAGCTGTTTTTT.

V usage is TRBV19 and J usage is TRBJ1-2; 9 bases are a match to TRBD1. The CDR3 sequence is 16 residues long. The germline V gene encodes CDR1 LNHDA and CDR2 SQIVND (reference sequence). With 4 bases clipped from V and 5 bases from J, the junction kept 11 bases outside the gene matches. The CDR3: CASSTSGQGFGYGYTF. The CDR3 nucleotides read TGTGCCAGTAGTACTTCGGGACAGGGATTTGGGTATGGCTACACCTTC.

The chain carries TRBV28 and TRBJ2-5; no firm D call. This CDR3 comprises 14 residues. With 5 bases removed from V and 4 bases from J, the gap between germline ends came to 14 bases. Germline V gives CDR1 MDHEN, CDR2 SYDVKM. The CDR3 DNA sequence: TGTGCCAGCAGTCTCTCCGCAGGCGTAGAGACCCAGTACTTC. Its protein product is CASSLSAGVETQYF.

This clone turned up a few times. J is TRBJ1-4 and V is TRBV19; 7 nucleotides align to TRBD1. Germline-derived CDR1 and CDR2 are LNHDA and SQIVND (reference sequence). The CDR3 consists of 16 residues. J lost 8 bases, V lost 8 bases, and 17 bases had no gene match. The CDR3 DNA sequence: TGTGCCAGTGGCCCCTTAGGAGGTACAGGGGTCGAAAAACTGTTTTTT. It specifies CASGPLGGTGVEKLFF.

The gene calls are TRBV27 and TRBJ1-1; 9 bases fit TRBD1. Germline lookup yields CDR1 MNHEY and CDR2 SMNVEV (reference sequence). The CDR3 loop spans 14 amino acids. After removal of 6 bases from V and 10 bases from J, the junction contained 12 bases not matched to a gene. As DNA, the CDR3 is TGTGCCAGCAGGCCTAACACTGTGGACAGGGGAGCTTTCTTT. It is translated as CASRPNTVDRGAFF.

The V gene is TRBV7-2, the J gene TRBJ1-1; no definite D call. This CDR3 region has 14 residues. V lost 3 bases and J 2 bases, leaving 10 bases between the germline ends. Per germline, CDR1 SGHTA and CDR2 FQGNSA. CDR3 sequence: CASSFGLVNTEAFF. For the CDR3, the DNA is TGTGCCAGCAGCTTTGGACTCGTAAACACTGAAGCTTTCTTT. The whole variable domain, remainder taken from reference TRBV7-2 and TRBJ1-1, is GAGVSQSPSNKVTEKGKDVELRCDPISGHTALYWYRQSLGQGLEFLIYFQGNSAPDKSGLPSDRFSAERTGGSVSTLTIQRTQQEDSAVYLCASSFGLVNTEAFFGQGTRLTVV.

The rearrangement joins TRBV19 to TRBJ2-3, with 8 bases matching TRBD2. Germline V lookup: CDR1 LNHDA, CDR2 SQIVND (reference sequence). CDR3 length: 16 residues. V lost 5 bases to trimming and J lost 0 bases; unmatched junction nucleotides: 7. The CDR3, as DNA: TGTGCCAGTAGTGAGCTAGCGGGTTCTAGCACAGATACGCAGTATTTT. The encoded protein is CASSELAGSSTDTQYF. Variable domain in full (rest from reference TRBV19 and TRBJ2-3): DGGITQSPKYLFRKEGQNVTLSCEQNLNHDAMYWYRQDPGQGLRLIYYSQIVNDFQKGDIAEGYSVSREKKESFPLTVTSAQKNPTAFYLCASSELAGSSTDTQYFGPGTRLTVL.

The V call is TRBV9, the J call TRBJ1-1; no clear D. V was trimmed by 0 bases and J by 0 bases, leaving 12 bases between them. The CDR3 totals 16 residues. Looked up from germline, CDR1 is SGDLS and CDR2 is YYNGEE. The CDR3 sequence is CASSVEQYPLNTEAFF. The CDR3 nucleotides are TGTGCCAGCAGCGTAGAACAGTACCCTCTGAACACTGAAGCTTTCTTT.

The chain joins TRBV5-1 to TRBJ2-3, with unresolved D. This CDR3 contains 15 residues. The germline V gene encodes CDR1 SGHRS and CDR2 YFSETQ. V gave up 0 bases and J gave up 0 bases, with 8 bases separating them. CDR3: CASSLDSFSTDTQYF. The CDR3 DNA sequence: TGCGCCAGCAGCTTGGACTCATTTAGCACAGATACGCAGTATTTT.

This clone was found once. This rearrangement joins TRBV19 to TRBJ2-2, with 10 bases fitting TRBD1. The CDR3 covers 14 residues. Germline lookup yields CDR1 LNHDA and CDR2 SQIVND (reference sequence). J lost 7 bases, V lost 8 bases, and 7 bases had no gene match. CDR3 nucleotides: TGTGCCAGTTCGGGCGGACAGGGGGTCGGGGAGCTGTTTTTT. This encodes CASSGGQGVGELFF.

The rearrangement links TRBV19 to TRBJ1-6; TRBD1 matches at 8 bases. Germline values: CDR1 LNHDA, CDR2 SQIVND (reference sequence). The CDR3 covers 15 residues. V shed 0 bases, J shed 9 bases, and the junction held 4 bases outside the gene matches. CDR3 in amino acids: CASSIDSGTGSPLHF. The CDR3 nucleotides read TGTGCCAGTAGTATAGATTCCGGGACAGGTTCACCCCTCCACTTT.

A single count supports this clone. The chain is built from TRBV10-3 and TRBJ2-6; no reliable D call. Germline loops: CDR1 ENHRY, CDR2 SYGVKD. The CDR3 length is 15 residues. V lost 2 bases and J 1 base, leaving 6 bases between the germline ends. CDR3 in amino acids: CAISEALSGANVLTF. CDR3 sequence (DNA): TGTGCCATCAGTGAGGCCCTATCTGGGGCCAACGTCCTGACTTTC.

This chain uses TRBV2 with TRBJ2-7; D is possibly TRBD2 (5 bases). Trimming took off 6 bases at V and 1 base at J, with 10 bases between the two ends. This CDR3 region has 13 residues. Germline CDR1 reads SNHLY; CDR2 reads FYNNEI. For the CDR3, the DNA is TGTGCCAGCAGGTCGAGCGGTTCCTACGAGCAGTACTTC. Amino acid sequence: CASRSSGSYEQYF.